This T cell receptor beta chain was documented in a study of OX40 agonist ivuxolimab in advanced cancers. Study as a whole: As their treatment, patients were administered ivuxolimab, an agonistic anti-OX40 (CD134) antibody. Patients received ivuxolimab, an intravenous treatment, every 2 weeks at 0.01 to 10 mg/kg. Study-level results: Relative to CD4+ cells, CD8+ T cells on average had more expanded clones.

Assay used: immunoSEQ multiplex PCR; TCRdb lists only in-frame clones, some missing. In the table there are tens of thousands of clones, over 80% of which are singletons. A word on this clone: Its antigen is not known.

Here the sequenced sample was CD4+ or CD8+ T cells sorted from blood, taken in a trial of the OX40 agonist ivuxolimab. This TCR came from an adult with an advanced solid tumor such as melanoma, head and neck, liver or kidney cancer.

CDR3 coding DNA: TGTGCCAGCAGCTTGGGTTGGCTGTCCAATCAGCCCCAGCATTTT. This sequence encodes CASSLGWLSNQPQHF. The rearrangement links TRBV5-6 to TRBJ1-5; D ambiguous. Germline V gives CDR1 SGHDT, CDR2 YYEEEE. Trimming took 0 bases from V and 3 from J, leaving 10 bases between them. The CDR3 has 15 residues.